This record concerns one T cell receptor beta chain sequence. Its cognate antigen is unknown. Different DNA sequences within this sample yield the same CDR3. The treatment here: oral pan-JAK inhibitor, 5-10 mg twice daily. Lesional scalp punch biopsies and peripheral blood came from alopecia areata patients. Once RNA had been extracted, it was reverse transcribed into cDNA to act as the sequencing template. This table comes from immunoSEQ multiplex PCR, and its TCRdb copy is limited to in-frame clones, with some not included. The table lists 120,000 to 150,000 clones, roughly nine tenths of them singletons. This sample was taken from a study of CD8+ T cells in alopecia areata. V was pared by 3 bases and J by 5 bases, with 8 bases between. The length of the CDR3 is 13 residues. The germline CDR1 and CDR2 sequences are MNHEY and SMNVEV (reference sequence). Broader study findings: Many expanded lesional clones stayed in scalp and blood while on tofacitinib.

The sequence was collected from a human donor with alopecia areata. The V call is TRBV27, the J call TRBJ2-1; D is undetermined. Sequencing used CD8+ T cells sorted from blood, obtained at week 4, from a patient treated with tofacitinib. CDR3 protein: CASSFGSNNEQFF. The CDR3 nucleotides are TGTGCCAGCAGTTTTGGGTCTAACAATGAGCAGTTCTTC.